Listed below are T cell receptor beta chains from one sample, sequenced in a study of response to subunit inactivated influenza vaccine. MiXCR, run by TCRdb on the RT-PCR reads, gives a single entry per CDR3 protein. The sample includes 500,000 or so distinct CDR3 sequences, 16% of them seen just once. Sequenced material: CD4+ T cells sorted from PBMCs, taken less than 30 months after vaccination. The receptors were gathered from a man between 50 and 75 years old who received an inactivated influenza vaccine. CDR3s include the opening cysteine and the closing phenylalanine or tryptophan. Each record gives: clone size, V gene, J gene, D gene, CDR3 DNA, CDR3 protein. D genes are given only for firm matches. Part of the rows lack a size; the others show once, few, many or a class for expanded clones.

>.|TRBV20-1|TRBJ2-3|TRBD2
TGCAGTGCTAGTAAAGCGGGGGGTGATACGCAGTATTTT
CSASKAGGDTQYF
>few|TRBV27|TRBJ1-3|.
TGTGCCAGCAGTTTCAGGGTTGGAAACACCATATATTTT
CASSFRVGNTIYF
>once|TRBV11-2|TRBJ2-3|.
TGTGCCAGCAGCTTAGATATTATAGATACGCAGTATTTT
CASSLDIIDTQYF
>few|TRBV20-1|TRBJ2-7|TRBD1
TGCAGTGCTAGGGACCGGACAGGGGGCCCATCCGAGCAGTACTTC
CSARDRTGGPSEQYF
>few|TRBV12-3/TRBV12-4|TRBJ2-7|.
TGTGCCAGCAGTTTGGGGCGGACTTGGGGTGAGCAGTACTTC
CASSLGRTWGEQYF
>many|TRBV12-3/TRBV12-4|TRBJ1-2|TRBD1
TGTGCCAGCAGTTTAAGGGACAGCTATGGCTACACCTTC
CASSLRDSYGYTF
>few|TRBV6-2/TRBV6-3|TRBJ2-1|TRBD2
TGTGCCAGCAGTTCTGTAAGGTCATTGGACGGGGGGATCTTC
CASSSVRSLDGGIF
>.|TRBV6-5|TRBJ2-3|TRBD1
TGTGCCAGCAGTTACTCGCCGGCAGGGGGATACAGCACAGATACGCAGTATTTT
CASSYSPAGGYSTDTQYF
>.|TRBV10-3|TRBJ2-7|.
TGTGCCATCAGTGAGTGGGAGAGCGAGCAGTACTTC
CAISEWESEQYF
>few|TRBV6-2/TRBV6-3|TRBJ2-1|TRBD2
TGTGCCAGCAGTTATATGGGGGGGGCCTACAATGAGCAGTTCTTC
CASSYMGGAYNEQFF
>few|TRBV9|TRBJ1-1|.
TGTGCCAGCAGCGTCGGATCCATGAACACTGAAGCTTTCTTT
CASSVGSMNTEAFF
>few|TRBV5-1|TRBJ2-2|.
TGCGCCAGCAGCTCGACCCTGAACACCGGGGAGCTGTTTTTT
CASSSTLNTGELFF
>once|TRBV7-3|TRBJ2-4|.
TGTGCCAGCAGCTCCGGGCGGGACAACGATCAGTACTTC
CASSSGRDNDQYF
>few|TRBV10-3|TRBJ2-1|TRBD2
TGTGCCATCAGTTCGGGACTAGCGCGCTCCTACAATGAGCAGTTCTTC
CAISSGLARSYNEQFF
>.|TRBV20-1|TRBJ2-7|TRBD1
TGCAGTGCTCCGACCTGGGACAGATTGGCCTCCTACGAGCAGTACTTC
CSAPTWDRLASYEQYF
>many|TRBV11-3|TRBJ2-3|TRBD2
TGTGCCAGCAGCTTCTTGCTTTTGCGGGAGGCTAGCACAGATACGCAGTATTTT
CASSFLLLREASTDTQYF
>few|TRBV27|TRBJ1-5|.
TGTGCCAGCAGTTTAGGAGGGGCACGGAATCAGCCCCAGCATTTT
CASSLGGARNQPQHF
>.|TRBV4-3|TRBJ2-4|.
TGCGCCAGCAGCCAAGATCCGGGTTGGAACATTCAGTACTTC
CASSQDPGWNIQYF
>.|TRBV4-2|TRBJ2-2|.
TGTGCCAGCAGCCAAGACGGGGCCAGGGGTCCCGGGGAGCTGGTTTTT
CASSQDGARGPGELVF
>.|TRBV21-1|TRBJ2-1|.
TGTGCCAGCAGCAACCAGGCAAACAATGAGCAGTTCTTC
CASSNQANNEQFF
>.|TRBV5-1|TRBJ2-1|TRBD2
TGCGCCAGCAGCTGGACCACGACTAGCGGGAGGGCCTGGAATGAGCAGTTCTTC
CASSWTTTSGRAWNEQFF